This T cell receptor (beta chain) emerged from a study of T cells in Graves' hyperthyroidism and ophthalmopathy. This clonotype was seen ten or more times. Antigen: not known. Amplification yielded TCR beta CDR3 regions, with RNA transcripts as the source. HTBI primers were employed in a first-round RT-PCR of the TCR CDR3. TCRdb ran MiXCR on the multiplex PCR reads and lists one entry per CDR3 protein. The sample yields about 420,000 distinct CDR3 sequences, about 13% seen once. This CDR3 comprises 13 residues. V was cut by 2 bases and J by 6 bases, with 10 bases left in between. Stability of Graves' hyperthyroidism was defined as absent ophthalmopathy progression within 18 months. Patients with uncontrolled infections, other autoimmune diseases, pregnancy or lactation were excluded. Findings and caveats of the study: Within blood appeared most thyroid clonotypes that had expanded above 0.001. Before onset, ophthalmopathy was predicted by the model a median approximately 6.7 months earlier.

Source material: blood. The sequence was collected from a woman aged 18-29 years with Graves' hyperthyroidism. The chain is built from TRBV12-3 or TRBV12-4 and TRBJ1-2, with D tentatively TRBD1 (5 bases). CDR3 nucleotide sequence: TGTGCCAGCAGTTTAAGGGTCAGGGATGGCTACACCTTC. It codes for CASSLRVRDGYTF.